These 2 T cell receptor beta chains came from one sample sequenced in a study of long-term antiretroviral therapy in people with HIV. This was the immunoSEQ v3.0 assay at survey level. TCRdb's table, derived via immunoSEQ multiplex PCR, lists solely in-frame clones and lacks some. Seen here are over 25,000 clones, roughly 83% observed once, and the top ten hold over 9%. The sample was unsorted PBMCs, taken 2.7 to 2.9 years after starting antiretroviral therapy. These receptors all stem from a man aged 25-40 years with HIV.

The J gene is TRBJ2-7, the V gene TRBV5-8; 10 nucleotides line up with TRBD2. Germline V lookup: CDR1 SGHTS, CDR2 YDEGEE. V shed 0 bases and J 4 bases; nucleotides not matched to a gene: 10. The CDR3 contains 17 residues. In DNA form, the CDR3 reads TGTGCCAGCAGCTTGGGGGCGGGGACTAGCGAGATTTACGAGCAGTACTTC. The encoded protein is CASSLGAGTSEIYEQYF.

V is TRBV29-1 and J is TRBJ2-7; 8 nucleotides agree with TRBD2. Losses at the gene ends were 2 bases for V and 0 bases for J; bases not matched to a gene: 9. The CDR3 is 16 amino acids. Per the germline V gene, CDR1 is SQVTM and CDR2 is ANQGSEA. The CDR3 DNA is TGCAGCGTTGAAAAAGGGGTAGCGGGGAACTCCTACGAGCAGTACTTC. Amino acid sequence: CSVEKGVAGNSYEQYF.